This TCR beta chain was captured by sequencing in a study of identical twins. It was template switching that added a universal primer site, and there were unique molecular identifiers on the cDNA. Via MiXCR, TCRdb re-called the 5' RACE reads, giving one row per CDR3 protein. The sample contains approximately 590,000 distinct CDR3 sequences, just under 10% of which appear only once. CDR3 size: 14 residues. Germline V gives CDR1 MNHNS, CDR2 SASEGT. The V end was cut by 8 bases, the J end by 1 base, with 15 bases between. Notes on this clonotype: Its antigen is not identified.

Broader study findings: These conclusions were based on statistical analysis (cross-sectional, not following the same donors). Fewer insertions were carried by abundant cord blood beta clonotypes, but none was seen in memory repertoires. Sequences that were beta out-of-frame showed weaker excess twin sharing.

This sample also belongs to another study, concerning yellow fever vaccine responses in identical twins.

The clonotype was recovered from a woman aged 18-30 years in good health. The source material was PBMCs. This rearrangement joins TRBV6-1 to TRBJ2-7; tentative D call: TRBD1 (6 bases). CDR3 amino acids: CASSSRDKSYEQYF. The CDR3, as DNA: TGTGCCAGCTCCAGCCGGGACAAGTCCTACGAGCAGTACTTC.